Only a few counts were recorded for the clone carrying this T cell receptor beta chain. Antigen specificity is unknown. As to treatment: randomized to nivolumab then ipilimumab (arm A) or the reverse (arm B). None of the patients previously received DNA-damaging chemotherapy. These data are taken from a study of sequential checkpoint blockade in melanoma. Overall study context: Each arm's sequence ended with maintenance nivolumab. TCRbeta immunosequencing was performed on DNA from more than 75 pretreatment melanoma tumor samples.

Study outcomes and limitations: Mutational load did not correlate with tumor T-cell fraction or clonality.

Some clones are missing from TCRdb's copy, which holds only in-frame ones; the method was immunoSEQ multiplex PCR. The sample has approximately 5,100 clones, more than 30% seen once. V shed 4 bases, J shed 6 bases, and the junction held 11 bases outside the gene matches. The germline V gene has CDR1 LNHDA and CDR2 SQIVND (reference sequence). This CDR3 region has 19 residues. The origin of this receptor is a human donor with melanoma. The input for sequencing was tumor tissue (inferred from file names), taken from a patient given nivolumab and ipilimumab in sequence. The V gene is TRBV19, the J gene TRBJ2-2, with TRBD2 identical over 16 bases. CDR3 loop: CASSTPGLAGGPLSGELFF. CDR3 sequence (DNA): TGTGCCAGTAGTACCCCGGGACTAGCGGGAGGGCCCTTGTCCGGGGAGCTGTTTTTT.